This T cell receptor beta chain was captured by sequencing in a study of cytomegalovirus exposure and HLA in healthy donors. Study background: The 100 million to 120 million unique TCR beta sequences, from approximately 170 million T cells, were found by an earlier analysis. Membership in the Caucasian-associated ancestry cluster was found for approximately 85% of roughly 360 genotyped donors.

This CDR3 has 15 amino acids. Trimming left V 5 bases short and J 0 bases short, with 8 bases between. Germline values: CDR1 LNHDA, CDR2 SQIVND (reference sequence). The PCR was carried out with 60 Vbeta primers and 13 Jbeta primers. Libraries were prepared by immunoSEQ multiplex PCR; TCRdb keeps only in-frame clonotypes and omits some of them. Counted here are approximately 140,000 clones, just under 80% occurring once; the ten biggest clones make up about 1.5%. Findings and caveats of the study: When presence/absence was analysed, sequencing depth was taken to be roughly uniform across donors.

About this clone itself: Its antigen remains unidentified.

The chain links TRBV19 to TRBJ2-6; maybe TRBD2 (6 bases). The TCR was taken from a woman aged 18-29 years in good health and CMV-seronegative. The specimen was PBMCs. The CDR3 reads CASSWGLSGANVLTF. The CDR3 region has the DNA TGTGCCAGTAGTTGGGGACTCTCTGGGGCCAACGTCCTGACTTTC.